The clone carrying this T cell receptor (beta chain) was detected only a few times. Its antigen is still unknown. Each donor (without exception) was a healthy Caucasian. Template switching (which added a universal primer site) was used, and cDNA carried unique molecular identifiers. TCRdb reprocessed the 5' RACE reads with MiXCR, giving one entry per CDR3 protein. This table holds around 490,000 distinct CDR3 sequences, around 22% found once. This sample was included in a study of identical twins. Broader study findings: Twins shared beta out-of-frame sequences in excess, but this excess was weaker.

The CDR3 is made up of 16 amino acids. J gave up 7 bases and V 2 bases, and 12 bases lay outside the gene matches. The germline CDR1 and CDR2 sequences are MNHEY and SVGAGI. These data also featured in a second study, about yellow fever vaccine responses in identical twins.

V gene TRBV6-5 combines with J gene TRBJ1-1, with 8 bases matching TRBD1. The sequence was collected from a young woman in good health. The sequencing sample was made of CD4+ T cells sorted from blood. The CDR3 DNA is TGTGCCAGCAGTTACCATAAATTACCGGGACAGGTTGAAGCTTTCTTT. Its translation: CASSYHKLPGQVEAFF.